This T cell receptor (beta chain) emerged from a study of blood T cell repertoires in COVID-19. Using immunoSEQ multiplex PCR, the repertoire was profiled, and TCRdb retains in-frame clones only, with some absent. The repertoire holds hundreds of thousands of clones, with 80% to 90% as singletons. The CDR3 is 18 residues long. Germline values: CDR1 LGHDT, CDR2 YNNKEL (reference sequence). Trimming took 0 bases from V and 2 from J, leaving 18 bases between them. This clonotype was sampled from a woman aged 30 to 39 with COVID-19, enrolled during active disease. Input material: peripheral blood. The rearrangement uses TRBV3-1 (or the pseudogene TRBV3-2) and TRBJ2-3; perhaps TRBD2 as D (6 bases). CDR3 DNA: TGTGCCAGCAGCCAAGAATCACTTACTAGCCCGTTCACAGATACGCAGTATTTT. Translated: CASSQESLTSPFTDTQYF.